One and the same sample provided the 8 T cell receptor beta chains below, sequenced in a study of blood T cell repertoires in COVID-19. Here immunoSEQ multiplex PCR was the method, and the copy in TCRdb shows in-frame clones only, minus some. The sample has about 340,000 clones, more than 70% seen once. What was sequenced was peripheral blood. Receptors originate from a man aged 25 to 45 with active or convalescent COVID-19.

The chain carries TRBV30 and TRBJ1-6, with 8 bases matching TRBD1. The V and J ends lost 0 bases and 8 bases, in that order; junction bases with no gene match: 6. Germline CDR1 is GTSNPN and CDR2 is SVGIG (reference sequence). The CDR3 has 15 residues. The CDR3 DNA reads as TGTGCCTGGAGTGTTCCCAGGGGGCTCGATTCACCCCTCCACTTT. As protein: CAWSVPRGLDSPLHF.

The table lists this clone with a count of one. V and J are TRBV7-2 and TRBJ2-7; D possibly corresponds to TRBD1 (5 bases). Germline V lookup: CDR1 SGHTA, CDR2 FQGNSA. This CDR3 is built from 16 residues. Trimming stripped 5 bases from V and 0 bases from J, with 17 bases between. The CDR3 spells CASSAGAVSSSYEQYF. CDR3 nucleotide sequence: TGTGCCAGCAGCGCTGGGGCTGTATCCTCCTCCTACGAGCAGTACTTC.

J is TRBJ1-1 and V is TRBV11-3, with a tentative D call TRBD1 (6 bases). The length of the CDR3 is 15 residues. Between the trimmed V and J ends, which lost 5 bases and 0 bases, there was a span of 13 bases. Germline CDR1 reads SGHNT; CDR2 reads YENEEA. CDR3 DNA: TGTGCCAGCAGCCAGATGGGGGCTGTGAACACTGAAGCTTTCTTT. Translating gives CASSQMGAVNTEAFF.

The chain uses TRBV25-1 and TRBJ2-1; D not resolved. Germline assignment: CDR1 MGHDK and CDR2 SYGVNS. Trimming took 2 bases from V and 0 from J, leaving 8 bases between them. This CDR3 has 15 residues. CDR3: CASSEQERSYNEQFF. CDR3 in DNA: TGTGCCAGCAGTGAACAGGAACGCTCCTACAATGAGCAGTTCTTC. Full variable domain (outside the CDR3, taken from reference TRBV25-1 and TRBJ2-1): EADIYQTPRYLVIGTGKKITLECSQTMGHDKMYWYQQDPGMELHLIHYSYGVNSTEKGDLSSESTVSRIRTEHFPLTLESARPSHTSQYLCASSEQERSYNEQFFGPGTRLTVL.

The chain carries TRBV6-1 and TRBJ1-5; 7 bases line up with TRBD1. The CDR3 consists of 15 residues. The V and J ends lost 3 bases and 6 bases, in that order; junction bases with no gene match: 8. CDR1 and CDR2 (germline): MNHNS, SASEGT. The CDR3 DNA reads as TGTGCCAGCAGTGAGGTCAGGGGGGTAGGTCAGCCCCAGCATTTT. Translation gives CASSEVRGVGQPQHF.

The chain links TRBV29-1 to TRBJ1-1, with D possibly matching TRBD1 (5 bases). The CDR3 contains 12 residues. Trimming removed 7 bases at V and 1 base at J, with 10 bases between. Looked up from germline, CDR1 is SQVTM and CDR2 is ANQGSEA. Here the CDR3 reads CSARQQNTEAFF. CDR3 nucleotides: TGCAGCGCAAGACAGCAGAACACTGAAGCTTTCTTT.

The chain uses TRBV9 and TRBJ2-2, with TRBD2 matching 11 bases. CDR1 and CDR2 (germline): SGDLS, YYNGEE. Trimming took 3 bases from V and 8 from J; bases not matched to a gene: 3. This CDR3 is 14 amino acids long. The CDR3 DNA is TGTGCCAGCAGCGGGGGACTAGCGGTTGGGGAGCTGTTTTTT. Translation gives CASSGGLAVGELFF.

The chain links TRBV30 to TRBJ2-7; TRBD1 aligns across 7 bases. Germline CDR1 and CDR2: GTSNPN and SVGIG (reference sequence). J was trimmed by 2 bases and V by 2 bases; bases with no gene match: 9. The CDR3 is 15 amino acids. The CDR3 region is CAWSPSGQAPYEQYF. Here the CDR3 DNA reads TGTGCCTGGAGTCCAAGCGGACAGGCTCCCTACGAGCAGTACTTC. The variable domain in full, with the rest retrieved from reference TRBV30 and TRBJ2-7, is SQTIHQWPATLVQPVGSPLSLECTVEGTSNPNLYWYRQAAGRGLQLLFYSVGIGQISSEVPQNLSASRPQDRQFILSSKKLLLSDSGFYLCAWSPSGQAPYEQYFGPGTRLTVT.